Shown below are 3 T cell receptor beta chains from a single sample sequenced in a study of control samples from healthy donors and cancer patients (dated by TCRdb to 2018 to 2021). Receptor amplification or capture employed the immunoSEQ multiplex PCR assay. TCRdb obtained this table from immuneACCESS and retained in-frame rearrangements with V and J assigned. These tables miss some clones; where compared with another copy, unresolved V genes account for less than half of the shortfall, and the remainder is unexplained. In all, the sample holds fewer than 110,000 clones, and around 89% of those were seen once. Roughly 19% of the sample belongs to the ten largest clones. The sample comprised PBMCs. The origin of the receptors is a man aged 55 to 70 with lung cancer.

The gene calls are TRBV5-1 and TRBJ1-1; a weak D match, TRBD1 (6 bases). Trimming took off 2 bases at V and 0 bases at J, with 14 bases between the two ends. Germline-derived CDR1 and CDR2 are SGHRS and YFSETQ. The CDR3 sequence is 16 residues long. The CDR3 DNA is TGCGCCAGCAGCTTCCTTGGGGGGCCCATGAACACTGAAGCTTTCTTT. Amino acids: CASSFLGGPMNTEAFF.

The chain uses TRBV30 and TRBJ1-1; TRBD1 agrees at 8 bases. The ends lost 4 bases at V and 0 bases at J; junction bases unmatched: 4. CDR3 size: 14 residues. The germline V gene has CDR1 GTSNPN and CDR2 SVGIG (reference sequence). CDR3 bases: TGTGCCTGGAACAGGGGGATAATGAACACTGAAGCTTTCTTT. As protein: CAWNRGIMNTEAFF.

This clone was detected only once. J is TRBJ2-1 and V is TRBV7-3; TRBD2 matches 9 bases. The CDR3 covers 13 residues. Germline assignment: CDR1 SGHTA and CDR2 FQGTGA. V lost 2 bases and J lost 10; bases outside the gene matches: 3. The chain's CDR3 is CASSLGLAGEQFF. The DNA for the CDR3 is TGTGCCAGCAGCTTAGGGCTAGCGGGGGAGCAGTTCTTC.